The T cell receptor beta chain described here comes from a study of T cell responses to AZD1222 COVID-19 vaccine. Study overall: Both about-4-week and about-12-week second-dose recipients were combined. Study-level results: Recipients of AZD1222 seropositive at baseline numbered only five or six. Epitopes outside B.1.351 and B.1.1.7 mutated regions reportedly drew nearly half of spike TCRs.

A remark on this clone: No antigen is known for it.

V lost 0 bases to trimming and J lost 8 bases, with 10 bases between them. The CDR3 spans 14 residues. CDR1 is SEHNR and CDR2 is FQNEAQ in the germline V gene (reference sequence). Sequenced by immunoSEQ multiplex PCR; TCRdb stores in-frame clones only, minus some. In the table there are some 150,000 clones, about nine tenths of which are singletons. The material was peripheral blood, obtained on day 0 of AZD1222 vaccination. This sequence joins TRBV7-9 and TRBJ1-4; D is perhaps TRBD1 (5 bases). This sequence originates from an adult in good health. The CDR3 spells CASSLASGREKLFF. CDR3 sequence (DNA): TGTGCCAGCAGCTTAGCGTCAGGGAGGGAAAAACTGTTTTTT.